This is a list of T cell receptor beta chains from one sample in a study of blood T cell repertoires in COVID-19. Sequencing was performed with immunoSEQ multiplex PCR; in TCRdb, only in-frame clones are kept and a portion is missing. The data contain approximately 28,000 clones, 85% to 90% of them singletons. The sequencing sample was made of peripheral blood. These receptors all stem from a woman in her sixties with active COVID-19. Both conserved end residues are part of each CDR3. Not every row has a clone size; where given, it reads once, few, many or a size class.

clone_size	v_call	j_call	cdr3_aa
-	TRBV28	TRBJ2-7	CASSYSLRGPLGYEQYF
-	TRBV7-2	TRBJ2-3	CASSLAFGTDTQYF
-	TRBV7-2	TRBJ1-3	CASSRTANTIYF
-	TRBV10-1	TRBJ2-3	CASSESGQGAIADTQYF
-	TRBV2	TRBJ2-5	CASNPGQGNQETQYF
-	TRBV6-5	TRBJ2-3	CASPGTSGDNTQYF
-	TRBV3-1/TRBV3-2	TRBJ1-4	CASSQGQLWEKLFF
-	TRBV29-1	TRBJ1-5	CSVSRGSNQPQHF
-	TRBV7-8	TRBJ2-3	CASSLGSGRWREKGTDTQYF
-	TRBV5-1	TRBJ2-1	CASSLSGLGAEQFF
once	TRBV28	TRBJ2-2	CASSPLGLAAGELFF
-	TRBV2	TRBJ2-5	CASSDDSQETQYF
-	TRBV30	TRBJ1-5	CAWNYGVGQPQHF
-	TRBV27	TRBJ2-1	CASSYSIAGSSYNEQFF
once	TRBV5-6	TRBJ2-5	CASSSGTGAQETQYF
-	TRBV11-2	TRBJ2-2	CASSASSGSNTGELFF
once	TRBV27	TRBJ1-4	CASSAHKLQVGATNEKLFF
-	TRBV5-1	TRBJ1-3	CASSPSFSAGNTIYF
few	TRBV5-4	TRBJ1-2	CASRPPGQPVFTF
once	TRBV19	TRBJ1-2	CASRAGYTF
-	TRBV18	TRBJ2-1	CASSPPQARGEQFF
-	TRBV7-9	TRBJ2-5	CASSLQGFGETQYF
-	TRBV6-6	TRBJ2-5	CASSYGAEETQYF
-	TRBV3-1/TRBV3-2	TRBJ1-1	CASSRDRTSNTEAFF
-	TRBV9	TRBJ2-1	CASSLNRAHNEQFF
-	TRBV20-1	TRBJ2-5	CSASLRVTETQYF
-	TRBV28	TRBJ2-4	CASSLLAELAKNIQYF
-	TRBV10-3	TRBJ1-2	CAISESRANYGYTF
-	TRBV6-5	TRBJ2-1	CASRGQTTYNEQFF
-	TRBV27	TRBJ2-7	CASRRGGQGVYEQYF
-	TRBV7-2	TRBJ2-2	CASSLDLAGAVETGELFF
-	TRBV4-1	TRBJ2-1	CASSDLAGRGIEQFF
-	TRBV9	TRBJ2-2	CASSHGGGRAGELFF
-	TRBV7-2	TRBJ1-4	CASSVRTGANEKLFF
-	TRBV18	TRBJ2-5	CASSPPSEGETQYF
-	TRBV4-2	TRBJ2-3	CASSPRTSGATDTQYF
-	TRBV5-4	TRBJ2-3	CASSSLPRLAGTDTQYF
-	TRBV28	TRBJ1-5	CASSLWFGQEGNQPQHF
few	TRBV7-9	TRBJ2-3	CASRLRGGGDTQYF
-	TRBV5-6	TRBJ1-2	CASTPAGFYGYTF
-	TRBV5-4	TRBJ1-1	CASSRGGEPEAFF
-	TRBV5-1	TRBJ2-3	CASSLRLAGPTDTQYF
-	TRBV28	TRBJ2-7	CASSNRDYIYEQYF
-	TRBV9	TRBJ2-1	CASSVAQGTYNEQFF
-	TRBV29-1	TRBJ2-6	CSVVGGAGANVLTF
-	TRBV7-2	TRBJ2-2	CASSTAGVATGELFF
-	TRBV3-1/TRBV3-2	TRBJ2-4	CASSQEGRVAKNIQYF
-	TRBV19	TRBJ1-2	CASSMFRDGDYGYTF
-	TRBV5-1	TRBJ2-3	CASSETSGWGYF
-	TRBV5-5	TRBJ1-2	CASRDPGGASLSTF
few	TRBV2	TRBJ2-5	CASSGSSGQETQYF